The 28 T cell receptor beta chains listed next were all sequenced from one sample in a study of T cell responses to AZD1222 COVID-19 vaccine. Generated by immunoSEQ multiplex PCR, the TCRdb table keeps only in-frame clones and is missing some. Among 80,000 to 100,000 clones listed, 88% were seen once. The specimen was peripheral blood, collected on day 0 of AZD1222 vaccination. These receptors came from an adult in good health.

The V gene is TRBV3-1 (or the pseudogene TRBV3-2), the J gene TRBJ2-3; D call uncertain. V dropped 0 bases and J dropped 4 bases, with 11 bases sitting between them. The CDR3 is 15 amino acids. CDR1 is LGHDT, CDR2 YNNKEL, per germline (reference sequence). CDR3 nucleotides: TGTGCCAGCAGCCAAGATCGGCGAATGTCAGATACGCAGTATTTT. Translating it yields CASSQDRRMSDTQYF.

The J gene is TRBJ2-2, the V gene TRBV18; 10 nucleotides match TRBD2. Germline V gives CDR1 KGHSH, CDR2 LQKENI. V gave up 0 bases and J gave up 7 bases; unmatched junction bases: 5. CDR3 length: 16 amino acids. The CDR3 reads CASSPPLAGAHGELFF. CDR3 nucleotides: TGTGCCAGCTCACCACCTCTAGCGGGAGCCCACGGGGAGCTGTTTTTT.

The chain joins TRBV7-9 to TRBJ2-1; 10 positions match TRBD2. Unmatched junction bases numbered 17, after V lost 3 bases and J lost 9 bases. The CDR3 covers 18 residues. CDR1 is SEHNR and CDR2 is FQNEAQ in the germline V gene (reference sequence). Here the CDR3 reads CASSLGTSGIETGGEQFF. CDR3 sequence (DNA): TGTGCCAGCAGCTTGGGAACTAGCGGGATCGAAACGGGTGGTGAGCAGTTCTTC.

This clone has only one observation. V is TRBV3-1 (or the pseudogene TRBV3-2) and J is TRBJ1-3; D not certain. Germline values: CDR1 LGHDT, CDR2 YNNKEL (reference sequence). CDR3 length equals 18 residues. The germline V and J ends were trimmed by 4 bases and 2 bases, with 21 bases remaining between them. CDR3 loop: CASSRRGTVGQAGNTIYF. CDR3 DNA: TGTGCCAGCAGCCGAAGAGGCACAGTCGGGCAAGCTGGAAACACCATATATTTT.

The chain uses TRBV28 and TRBJ1-5; D is unresolved. There are 12 residues in the CDR3. From germline, CDR1 is MDHEN and CDR2 SYDVKM. Trimming took off 10 bases at V and 4 bases at J, with 11 bases between the two ends. As DNA, the CDR3 is TGTGCCACATTAGCGACGAATCAGCCCCAGCATTTT. As protein: CATLATNQPQHF.

This clone appeared once. V is TRBV14 and J is TRBJ2-5; the match to TRBD1 covers 11 bases. Trimming removed 5 bases from V and 6 bases from J; junction bases left unmatched: 5. This CDR3 has 14 residues. Germline V gene lookup returns CDR1 SGHDN and CDR2 FVKESK. The CDR3 region has the DNA TGTGCCAGCAGCAGCGGGACAGGGGGACAGACCCAGTACTTC. Its protein product is CASSSGTGGQTQYF.

The CDR3 reads CASSQDDYPNEQFF. CDR3 coding DNA: TGTGCCAGCAGCCAAGACGACTACCCCAATGAGCAGTTCTTC. J is TRBJ2-1 and V is TRBV4-2; perhaps TRBD2 as D (5 bases). Germline CDR1 reads LGHNA; CDR2 reads YNFKEQ. CDR3 length: 14 amino acids. Trimming shortened V by 0 bases and J by 6 bases, and 9 bases separated the two germline ends.

V usage is TRBV11-2 and J usage is TRBJ1-2, with 7 positions matching TRBD1. The CDR3 has 15 residues. Trimming removed 5 bases from V and 4 bases from J; junction bases left unmatched: 10. Germline CDR1 reads SGHAT; CDR2 reads FQNNGV. The CDR3 nucleotides are TGTGCCAGCAGCCAACTACCAGGGGGGACCTATGGCTACACCTTC. Its protein is CASSQLPGGTYGYTF.

J is TRBJ2-1 and V is TRBV7-9, with 11 bases that match TRBD2. With V trimmed by 5 bases and J by 3 bases, 6 bases remained unmatched. The CDR3 loop spans 16 amino acids. Germline CDR1 and CDR2: SEHNR and FQNEAQ (reference sequence). CDR3 sequence: CASSPFGTSGYNEQFF. Here the CDR3 DNA reads TGTGCCAGCAGCCCTTTTGGGACTAGCGGCTACAATGAGCAGTTCTTC.

This clone has just one count. This chain joins TRBV6-2 or TRBV6-3 and TRBJ1-2; D not resolved. This CDR3 has 12 residues. Trimming cost V 5 bases and J 7 bases, with 11 bases left between them. The germline CDR1 and CDR2 sequences are MNHEY and SVGEGT. The CDR3 loop is CASSHDLGGYTF. Here the CDR3 DNA reads TGTGCCAGCAGTCACGACCTGGGTGGCTACACCTTC.

This clone has a single count. The chain has TRBV5-5 and TRBJ2-2; D is unclear. Germline values: CDR1 SGHKS, CDR2 YYEKEE (reference sequence). The length of the CDR3 is 13 residues. V lost 0 bases, J lost 7 bases, and 7 bases lay in between. CDR3 DNA sequence: TGTGCCAGCAGCTTGGAGGCTTTCGGGGAGCTGTTTTTT. Translating it yields CASSLEAFGELFF.

This chain uses TRBV28 with TRBJ2-7, with TRBD2 identical over 10 bases. Germline CDR1 and CDR2: MDHEN and SYDVKM. The junction had 17 bases not matched to a gene; V was cut back by 7 bases and J by 2 bases. CDR3 length: 18 residues. CDR3: CASTFSPGLAEPAYEQYF. The CDR3 DNA follows: TGTGCCAGCACCTTTAGCCCCGGACTAGCGGAGCCCGCCTACGAGCAGTACTTC.

This chain links TRBV3-1 (or the pseudogene TRBV3-2) with TRBJ2-7; 15 bases match TRBD2. This CDR3 comprises 15 residues. V trimming: 0 bases; J trimming: 10 bases; junction bases outside the gene matches: 4. Germline CDR1 LGHDT, CDR2 YNNKEL (reference sequence). The CDR3 is CASSQEWGLAGGQYF. The CDR3 bases are TGTGCCAGCAGCCAAGAATGGGGACTAGCGGGAGGACAGTACTTC.

This clone was detected once. The genes are TRBV24-1 and TRBJ2-1, with 8 nucleotides matching TRBD2. Germline CDR1 KGHDR, CDR2 SFDVKD. The J segment lost 3 bases and the V segment lost 4 bases, leaving 10 bases of the junction unmatched. The CDR3 extends over 17 amino acids. CDR3 bases: TGTGCCACCAGTGAAAACTTCCAGGGGACTAGCTACAATGAGCAGTTCTTC. Translated: CATSENFQGTSYNEQFF.

The V call is TRBV9, the J call TRBJ2-7; 8 bases agree with TRBD2. The trim removed 1 base at V and 4 bases at J, leaving 7 bases unmatched. Looked up from germline, CDR1 is SGDLS and CDR2 is YYNGEE. The CDR3 contains 15 residues. CDR3 sequence reads: CASSVPAGAIYEQYF. CDR3 bases: TGTGCCAGCAGCGTACCAGCGGGAGCTATATACGAGCAGTACTTC.

This chain uses TRBV18 with TRBJ2-7; the D gene is possibly TRBD1 (7 bases). V dropped 2 bases and J dropped 2 bases, with 13 bases sitting between them. The CDR3 runs 15 residues. The germline gives CDR1 KGHSH, CDR2 LQKENI. This chain's CDR3 is CASSPEGGTAYEQYF. Written as DNA, the CDR3 is TGTGCCAGCTCACCAGAAGGCGGGACAGCCTACGAGCAGTACTTC.

The V call is TRBV5-1, the J call TRBJ1-2; tentative D call: TRBD1 (6 bases). The V and J ends lost 2 bases and 7 bases respectively, with 9 bases between them. The CDR3 extends over 12 amino acids. CDR1 is SGHRS and CDR2 is YFSETQ in the germline V gene. The CDR3 nucleotides read TGCGCCAGCAGCTTTGACAGGAGTGGCTACACCTTC. It encodes CASSFDRSGYTF.

V usage is TRBV2 and J usage is TRBJ2-1; D gene ambiguous. The V and J ends lost 3 bases and 0 bases respectively, with 9 bases between them. From germline, CDR1 is SNHLY and CDR2 FYNNEI. The CDR3 length is 15 residues. The CDR3 is CASSDAAGSYNEQFF. Written as DNA, the CDR3 is TGTGCCAGCAGTGATGCAGCAGGCTCCTACAATGAGCAGTTCTTC.

The gene calls are TRBV19 and TRBJ2-5; 9 positions agree with TRBD1. V shed 5 bases, J shed 4 bases, and the junction held 5 bases outside the gene matches. The CDR3 runs 14 residues. Germline V lookup: CDR1 LNHDA, CDR2 SQIVND (reference sequence). The CDR3 here is CASSPSQGAETQYF. The CDR3 coding sequence is TGTGCCAGTAGTCCGTCACAGGGGGCAGAGACCCAGTACTTC.

The chain uses TRBV5-4 and TRBJ1-3; possible D gene TRBD1, 6 bases. The CDR3 length is 17 residues. V shed 0 bases and J shed 0 bases, with 13 bases lying between them. Germline assignment: CDR1 SGHNT and CDR2 YYREEE (reference sequence). The CDR3 sequence: CASSLGGGALSGNTIYF. The CDR3, as DNA: TGTGCCAGCAGCTTGGGAGGGGGGGCCCTCTCTGGAAACACCATATATTTT.

Points on this clone: Other DNA sequences in the same sample also yield this CDR3. The chain carries TRBV18 and TRBJ1-1; D unresolved. Germline V gene data show CDR1 as KGHSH and CDR2 as LQKENI. This CDR3 is built from 13 residues. Trimming took off 3 bases at V and 1 base at J, with 6 bases between the two ends. The CDR3 sequence is CASSPTENTEAFF. CDR3 DNA sequence: TGTGCCAGCTCACCCACAGAGAACACTGAAGCTTTCTTT. The full variable domain, in which reference TRBV18 and TRBJ1-1 provide the parts outside the CDR3, is NAGVMQNPRHLVRRRGQEARLRCSPMKGHSHVYWYRQLPEEGLKFMVYLQKENIIDESGMPKERFSAEFPKEGPSILRIQQVVRGDSAAYFCASSPTENTEAFFGQGTRLTVV.

The chain uses TRBV4-3 and TRBJ2-7, with TRBD1 as a possible D gene (6 bases). This CDR3 has 15 amino acids. V was shortened by 0 bases and J by 2 bases, with 11 bases between the two germline ends. Germline lookup yields CDR1 LGHNA and CDR2 YSLEER. DNA of the CDR3: TGCGCCAGCAGCCAAGAGGACAGATCAGCCTACGAGCAGTACTTC. Amino acids: CASSQEDRSAYEQYF.

The rearrangement joins TRBV5-1 to TRBJ1-1; TRBD1 matches at 8 bases. The length of the CDR3 is 13 residues. V dropped 3 bases and J dropped 7; count of bases not matched to a gene: 5. Germline V gene sequence: CDR1 SGHRS, CDR2 YFSETQ. The CDR3 bases are TGCGCCAGCAGCTCAGCACAGGGGGGTGAAGCTTTCTTT. Translating it yields CASSSAQGGEAFF. The variable domain in full, with the rest retrieved from reference TRBV5-1 and TRBJ1-1, is KAGVTQTPRYLIKTRGQQVTLSCSPISGHRSVSWYQQTPGQGLQFLFEYFSETQRNKGNFPGRFSGRQFSNSRSEMNVSTLELGDSALYLCASSSAQGGEAFFGQGTRLTVV.

The chain uses TRBV11-1 and TRBJ1-2; 7 nucleotides agree with TRBD1. Trimming took 4 bases from V and 2 from J; bases not matched to a gene: 7. Germline values: CDR1 SGHAT, CDR2 FQDESV (reference sequence). CDR3 length: 15 amino acids. The CDR3 sequence: CASSYGDRANYGYTF. Written as DNA, the CDR3 is TGTGCCAGCAGCTACGGAGACAGGGCCAACTATGGCTACACCTTC.

This clone occurred once. The V call is TRBV6-1, the J call TRBJ2-7; 12 positions match TRBD2. Germline-derived CDR1 and CDR2 are MNHNS and SASEGT. The CDR3 loop spans 15 amino acids. The V segment lost 2 bases and the J segment 2 bases; nucleotides outside the gene matches: 1. CDR3 coding DNA: TGTGCCAGCAGTGAAAGACTAGCGGGAGCCTACGAGCAGTACTTC. It yields the protein CASSERLAGAYEQYF.

This clone is deemed medium-sized. This chain uses TRBV27 with TRBJ2-7; 13 bases are shared with TRBD2. Germline trimming cut 6 bases from V and 6 bases from J; bases unmatched to any gene: 5. Germline V gene sequence: CDR1 MNHEY, CDR2 SMNVEV (reference sequence). This CDR3 region has 14 residues. The CDR3 reads CASRPGTSGTEQYF. DNA for the CDR3: TGTGCCAGCAGGCCCGGGACTAGCGGGACCGAGCAGTACTTC.

The chain is built from TRBV5-4 and TRBJ2-7; D call uncertain. Trimming left V 0 bases short and J 1 base short, with 8 bases between. The germline V gene encodes CDR1 SGHNT and CDR2 YYREEE (reference sequence). The CDR3 runs 14 residues. CDR3 in amino acids: CASSLERQSYEQYF. The CDR3 DNA sequence: TGTGCCAGCAGCTTGGAGCGCCAATCCTACGAGCAGTACTTC.

The chain recombines TRBV5-1 with TRBJ2-2; 16 bases line up with TRBD2. Trimming took 5 bases from V and 3 from J; bases not matched to a gene: 1. CDR1 and CDR2 (germline): SGHRS, YFSETQ. This CDR3 is built from 16 residues. CDR3 coding DNA: TGCGCCAGCAGGGGACTAGCGGGAGGGGACACCGGGGAGCTGTTTTTT. Its translation is CASRGLAGGDTGELFF.